The sample holds a few counts of the clone carrying this T cell receptor beta chain. Original handling: Estimation of nucleated cell counts relied on the amplification of reference gene primers. Method: immunoSEQ multiplex PCR; TCRdb's copy keeps in-frame clones and lacks some. V and J calls and clone size are given by that table; D and trimming were obtained from the DNA. The sample lists approximately 250,000 clones; around 90% were seen once. The CDR3 contains 11 residues. The V and J ends lost 5 bases and 4 bases respectively, with 6 bases between them. This specimen belongs to a study of blood T cell repertoires in COVID-19. Participants spanned ages roughly 18 to 90 years and resided in about 25 US areas.

The TCR sequence derives from a woman in her twenties or thirties with acute COVID-19. The V and J genes are TRBV12-3 or TRBV12-4 and TRBJ2-7; a weak D match, TRBD2 (6 bases). Material for sequencing was PBMCs or T cells enriched from blood (not recorded which). The CDR3 loop reads CASSGTYEQYF. The CDR3 DNA is TGTGCCAGCAGTGGGACTTACGAGCAGTACTTC.